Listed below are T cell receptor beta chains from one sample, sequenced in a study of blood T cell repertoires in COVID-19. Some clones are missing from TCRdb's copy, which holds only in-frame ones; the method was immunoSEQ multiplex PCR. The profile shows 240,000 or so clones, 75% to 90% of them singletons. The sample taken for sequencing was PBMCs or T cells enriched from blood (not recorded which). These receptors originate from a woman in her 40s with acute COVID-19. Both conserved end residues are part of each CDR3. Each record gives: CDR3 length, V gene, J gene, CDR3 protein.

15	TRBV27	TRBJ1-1	CASSKTGGAGTEAFF
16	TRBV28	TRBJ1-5	CASTHPTWGGGQPQHF
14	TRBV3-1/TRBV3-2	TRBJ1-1	CASSQDPGETEAFF
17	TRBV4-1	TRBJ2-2	CASSQARLAGYTGELFF
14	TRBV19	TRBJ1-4	CASSIKFLSEKLFF
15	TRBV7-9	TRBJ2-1	CASSASGTRSYEQFF
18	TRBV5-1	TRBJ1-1	CASSLKLRRRQDNTEAFF
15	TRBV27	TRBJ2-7	CASSLAGTGSYEQYF
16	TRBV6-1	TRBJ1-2	CASSEAGRGRGYGYTF
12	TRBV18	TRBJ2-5	CASSPYGETQYF
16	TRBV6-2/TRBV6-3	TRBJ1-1	CASSSRDRGLRTEAFF
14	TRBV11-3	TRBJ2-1	CASSLGAGADEQFF
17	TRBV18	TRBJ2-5	CASSPLGLAGEKETQYF
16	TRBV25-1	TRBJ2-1	CASSERQSQEYNEQFF
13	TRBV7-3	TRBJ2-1	CASSLGLYNEQFF
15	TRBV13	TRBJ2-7	CASSVRTSGAYEQYF
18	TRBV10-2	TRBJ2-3	CASSEVAGRAGDTDTQYF
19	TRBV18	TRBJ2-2	CASSPPWTSGTINTGELFF
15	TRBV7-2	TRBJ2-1	CASSLSGAYPNEQFF
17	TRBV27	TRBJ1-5	CASKPGQGVYSNQPQHF
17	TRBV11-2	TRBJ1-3	CASSLSPGQSSGNTIYF
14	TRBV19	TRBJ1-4	CASSMGQGAEKLFF
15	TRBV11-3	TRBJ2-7	CASSLRLAGVMEQYF
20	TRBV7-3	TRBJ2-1	CASSLNLFWPSGTSYNEQFF
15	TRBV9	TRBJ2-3	CASSVATGGTDTQYF
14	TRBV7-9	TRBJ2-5	CASSLTTGLETQYF
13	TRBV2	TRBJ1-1	CASETGVETEAFF